Listed below are T cell receptor beta chains from one sample, sequenced in a study of blood T cell repertoires in COVID-19. Assay: immunoSEQ multiplex PCR; the TCRdb copy retains only in-frame clones and omits some. The sample contains around 210,000 clones, about 82% of which appear only once. Sequencing was performed on peripheral blood. The receptors shown here come from a man aged 55 to 70 with COVID-19, enrolled during active disease. Both conserved end residues are part of each CDR3. Each record gives: J gene, clone size, D gene, V gene, CDR3 DNA, CDR3 protein. A D gene is named only where the DNA matches it firmly. Clone size is shown for a subset of rows, as once, few, many or a class of expanded clone.

J gene: TRBJ1-2
clone size: .
D gene: TRBD1
V gene: TRBV27
CDR3 DNA: TGTGCCACTTCCGACAGGGGGACAGACGGCTACACCTTC
CDR3 protein: CATSDRGTDGYTF

J gene: TRBJ1-1
clone size: .
D gene: .
V gene: TRBV18
CDR3 DNA: TGTGCCAGCTCACCAGCCCCAGGGATCTCTGCTTTCTTT
CDR3 protein: CASSPAPGISAFF

J gene: TRBJ1-1
clone size: .
D gene: TRBD1
V gene: TRBV19
CDR3 DNA: TGTGCCAGTACCCAGGGGGCGCGCACTGAAGCTTTCTTT
CDR3 protein: CASTQGARTEAFF

J gene: TRBJ2-7
clone size: .
D gene: TRBD2
V gene: TRBV6-5
CDR3 DNA: TGTGCCAGCAGCCGACTAGCGGGAGTCAACGAGCAGTACTTC
CDR3 protein: CASSRLAGVNEQYF

J gene: TRBJ2-2
clone size: .
D gene: .
V gene: TRBV28
CDR3 DNA: TGTGCCAGCTTATCGGGGAACACCGGGGAGCTGTTTTTT
CDR3 protein: CASLSGNTGELFF

J gene: TRBJ2-5
clone size: few
D gene: TRBD1
V gene: TRBV29-1
CDR3 DNA: TGCAGCGTTGGCACTACAGGGGGCCGGGAGACCCAGTACTTC
CDR3 protein: CSVGTTGGRETQYF

J gene: TRBJ2-7
clone size: few
D gene: .
V gene: TRBV5-1
CDR3 DNA: TGCGCCAGCAGATCGGACACTATCAAGAGGGAGCAGTACTTC
CDR3 protein: CASRSDTIKREQYF

J gene: TRBJ1-6
clone size: once
D gene: TRBD1
V gene: TRBV19
CDR3 DNA: TGTGCCAGTAGTACCGGGACAGGGTTGTCACCCCTCCACTTT
CDR3 protein: CASSTGTGLSPLHF

J gene: TRBJ1-4
clone size: .
D gene: .
V gene: TRBV7-6
CDR3 DNA: TGTGCCAGCAGCCCAGGTGAAAAACTGTTTTTT
CDR3 protein: CASSPGEKLFF

J gene: TRBJ2-2
clone size: .
D gene: .
V gene: TRBV11-3
CDR3 DNA: TGTGCCAGCAGACCGGACTCCTACACCGGGGAGCTGTTTTTT
CDR3 protein: CASRPDSYTGELFF

J gene: TRBJ1-2
clone size: .
D gene: .
V gene: TRBV7-9
CDR3 DNA: TGTGCCAGCAGCTTAGGGGCGGGCTACACCTTC
CDR3 protein: CASSLGAGYTF

J gene: TRBJ2-1
clone size: .
D gene: .
V gene: TRBV5-1
CDR3 DNA: TGCGCCAGCAGCTTGGGGACACGGAACAATGAGCAGTTCTTC
CDR3 protein: CASSLGTRNNEQFF

J gene: TRBJ1-1
clone size: .
D gene: .
V gene: TRBV6-2/TRBV6-3
CDR3 DNA: TGTGCCAGCAGTGACCGGGGACGCGGGGACACTGAAGCTTTCTTT
CDR3 protein: CASSDRGRGDTEAFF

J gene: TRBJ1-6
clone size: .
D gene: TRBD1
V gene: TRBV27
CDR3 DNA: TGTGCCAGCAGTTTAGGAGGGGGCGCCTATAATTCACCCCTCCACTTT
CDR3 protein: CASSLGGGAYNSPLHF

J gene: TRBJ2-5
clone size: .
D gene: .
V gene: TRBV5-8
CDR3 DNA: TGTGCCAGCAGACACCAACTAGCTTCTTCACAAGAGACCCAGTACTTC
CDR3 protein: CASRHQLASSQETQYF

J gene: TRBJ1-1
clone size: .
D gene: .
V gene: TRBV7-2
CDR3 DNA: TGTGCCAGCAGCCAGACCGGGGGGTTTAGGACTGAAGCTTTCTTT
CDR3 protein: CASSQTGGFRTEAFF

J gene: TRBJ1-3
clone size: .
D gene: .
V gene: TRBV7-9
CDR3 DNA: TGTGCCAGTCCCCTTATAAACACCATATATTTT
CDR3 protein: CASPLINTIYF

J gene: TRBJ2-7
clone size: once
D gene: TRBD2
V gene: TRBV7-8
CDR3 DNA: TGTGCCAGCAGCTTAGAACTGGCTAGCGGGGCCTACGAGCAGTACTTC
CDR3 protein: CASSLELASGAYEQYF

J gene: TRBJ1-5
clone size: .
D gene: .
V gene: TRBV3-1/TRBV3-2
CDR3 DNA: TGTGCCAGCAGCCAAGGAGGTGGCAATCAGCCCCAGCATTTT
CDR3 protein: CASSQGGGNQPQHF

J gene: TRBJ1-1
clone size: .
D gene: .
V gene: TRBV30
CDR3 DNA: TGTGCCTGGAGTGTACTAGGGAATGGCGGGAACACTGAAGCTTTCTTT
CDR3 protein: CAWSVLGNGGNTEAFF

J gene: TRBJ1-1
clone size: few
D gene: .
V gene: TRBV30
CDR3 DNA: TGTGCCTGGAGTCCACAGGACCTAAGGGCTTTCTTT
CDR3 protein: CAWSPQDLRAFF

J gene: TRBJ1-5
clone size: .
D gene: .
V gene: TRBV9
CDR3 DNA: TGTGCCAGCAGCCCCAACGGTACTCGCAATCAGCCCCAGCATTTT
CDR3 protein: CASSPNGTRNQPQHF

J gene: TRBJ2-1
clone size: .
D gene: TRBD2
V gene: TRBV4-1
CDR3 DNA: TGCGCCAGCAGCCAGGGACTAGCGGCCGACTACAATGAGCAGTTCTTC
CDR3 protein: CASSQGLAADYNEQFF

J gene: TRBJ2-5
clone size: .
D gene: .
V gene: TRBV29-1
CDR3 DNA: TGCAGCGTTGAAGATCGGAGGGTGCTCCAAGAGACCCAGTACTTC
CDR3 protein: CSVEDRRVLQETQYF

J gene: TRBJ2-7
clone size: .
D gene: TRBD1
V gene: TRBV2
CDR3 DNA: TGTGCCAGCAGAGGGACAGGCGAGCAGTACTTC
CDR3 protein: CASRGTGEQYF

J gene: TRBJ1-1
clone size: .
D gene: .
V gene: TRBV12-5
CDR3 DNA: TGTGCTAGTGGTTTGCAGGGGTATTACACTGAAGCTTTCTTT
CDR3 protein: CASGLQGYYTEAFF

J gene: TRBJ1-1
clone size: .
D gene: TRBD1
V gene: TRBV5-6
CDR3 DNA: TGTGCCAGCAGCAAGGGACAGGGACTTACTGAAGCTTTCTTT
CDR3 protein: CASSKGQGLTEAFF

J gene: TRBJ1-5
clone size: .
D gene: .
V gene: TRBV19
CDR3 DNA: TGTGCCAGTAGTACCGACTTATTCCCTAGCAATCAGCCCCAGCATTTT
CDR3 protein: CASSTDLFPSNQPQHF

J gene: TRBJ1-1
clone size: .
D gene: TRBD1
V gene: TRBV5-1
CDR3 DNA: TGCGCCAGCAGCTCCGGGACAGGGGGCTTCACTGAAGCTTTCTTT
CDR3 protein: CASSSGTGGFTEAFF

J gene: TRBJ1-4
clone size: .
D gene: TRBD1
V gene: TRBV5-1
CDR3 DNA: TGCGCCAGCAGCGGGGACAGGGGGGATGAAAAACTGTTTTTT
CDR3 protein: CASSGDRGDEKLFF

J gene: TRBJ1-5
clone size: .
D gene: TRBD1
V gene: TRBV7-9
CDR3 DNA: TGTGCCAGCAGCCTACAGGGGGACTATCAGCCCCAGCATTTT
CDR3 protein: CASSLQGDYQPQHF

J gene: TRBJ1-1
clone size: .
D gene: .
V gene: TRBV7-2
CDR3 DNA: TGTGCCAGCAGCTATACTGTGAACACTGAAGCTTTCTTT
CDR3 protein: CASSYTVNTEAFF

J gene: TRBJ2-5
clone size: once
D gene: TRBD1
V gene: TRBV11-1
CDR3 DNA: TGTGCCAGCAGCCTACTCGGGACAGTCCAAGAGACCCAGTACTTC
CDR3 protein: CASSLLGTVQETQYF

J gene: TRBJ2-1
clone size: .
D gene: .
V gene: TRBV9
CDR3 DNA: TGTGCCAGCAGCGTAGCAGGACAGGTCGGGGGTGAGCAGTTCTTC
CDR3 protein: CASSVAGQVGGEQFF

J gene: TRBJ1-5
clone size: once
D gene: .
V gene: TRBV5-1
CDR3 DNA: TGCGCCAGCAGCTTGGGAGGGCAGAGCAATCAGCCCCAGCATTTT
CDR3 protein: CASSLGGQSNQPQHF

J gene: TRBJ2-3
clone size: .
D gene: TRBD1
V gene: TRBV27
CDR3 DNA: TGTGCCAGCAGTTCCGGGACAGGGGTTTTAGATACGCAGTATTTT
CDR3 protein: CASSSGTGVLDTQYF

J gene: TRBJ1-5
clone size: .
D gene: .
V gene: TRBV5-1
CDR3 DNA: TGCGCCAGCAGCTTGGGACGGGGCAATCAGCCCCAGCATTTT
CDR3 protein: CASSLGRGNQPQHF

J gene: TRBJ1-3
clone size: .
D gene: TRBD1
V gene: TRBV10-3
CDR3 DNA: TGTGCCATCAGTGGGGGACAGGGAAGGCCTGGAAACACCATATATTTT
CDR3 protein: CAISGGQGRPGNTIYF